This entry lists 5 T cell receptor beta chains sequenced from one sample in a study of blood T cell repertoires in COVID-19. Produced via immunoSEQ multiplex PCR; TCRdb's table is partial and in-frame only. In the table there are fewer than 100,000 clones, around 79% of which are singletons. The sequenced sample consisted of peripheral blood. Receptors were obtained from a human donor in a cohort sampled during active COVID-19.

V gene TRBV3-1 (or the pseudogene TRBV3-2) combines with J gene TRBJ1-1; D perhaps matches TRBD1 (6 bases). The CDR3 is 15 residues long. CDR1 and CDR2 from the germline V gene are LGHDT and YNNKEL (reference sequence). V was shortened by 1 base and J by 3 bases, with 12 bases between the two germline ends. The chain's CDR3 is CASSQAGGADTEAFF. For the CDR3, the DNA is TGTGCCAGCAGCCAAGCGGGGGGGGCGGACACTGAAGCTTTCTTT.

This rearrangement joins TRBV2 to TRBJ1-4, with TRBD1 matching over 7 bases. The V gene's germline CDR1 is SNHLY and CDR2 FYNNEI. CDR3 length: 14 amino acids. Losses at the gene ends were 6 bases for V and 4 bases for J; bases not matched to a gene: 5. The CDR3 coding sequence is TGTGCCAGCAGACCGGGACAGCATAATGAAAAACTGTTTTTT. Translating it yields CASRPGQHNEKLFF.

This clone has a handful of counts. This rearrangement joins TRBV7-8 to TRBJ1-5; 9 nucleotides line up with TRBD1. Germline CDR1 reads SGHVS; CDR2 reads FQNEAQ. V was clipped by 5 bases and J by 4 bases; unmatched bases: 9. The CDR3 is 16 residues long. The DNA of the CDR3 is TGTGCCAGCAGCCTATCACAGGGGGCTGGTAATCAGCCCCAGCATTTT. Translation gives CASSLSQGAGNQPQHF.

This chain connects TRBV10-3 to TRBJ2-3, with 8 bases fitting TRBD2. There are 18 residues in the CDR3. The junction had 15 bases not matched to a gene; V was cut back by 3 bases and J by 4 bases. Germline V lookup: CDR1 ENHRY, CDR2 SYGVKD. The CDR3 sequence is CAISESPLAGGGADTQYF. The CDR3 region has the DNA TGTGCCATCAGTGAAAGTCCGTTGGCGGGAGGTGGAGCAGATACGCAGTATTTT.

CDR3 region: CASPSNTGGQDTEAFF. Here the CDR3 DNA reads TGTGCCAGCCCATCAAATACAGGGGGCCAGGACACTGAAGCTTTCTTT. The chain carries TRBV19 and TRBJ1-1; 9 nucleotides agree with TRBD1. In germline, CDR1 is LNHDA, CDR2 SQIVND (reference sequence). With V trimmed by 9 bases and J by 3 bases, 14 bases remained unmatched. The CDR3 spans 16 residues.